This T cell receptor beta chain is from a study of CD8+ T cells in alopecia areata. The wider study: Treatment ran 6 to 18 months, with 6 months of follow-up afterward.

Indicated treatment: oral pan-JAK inhibitor, 5-10 mg twice daily. CDR1 and CDR2 from the germline V gene are SGHVS and FQNEAQ. J was trimmed by 4 bases and V by 5 bases; bases with no gene match: 9. The CDR3 loop spans 15 amino acids. Reverse transcribed after extraction, RNA yielded cDNA as the sequencing template. Profiling relied on immunoSEQ multiplex PCR, and the TCRdb table lists in-frame clones only, not all of them. The sample lists approximately 140,000 clones, approximately 85% seen once, with 25% in the top ten. The chain combines TRBV7-8 with TRBJ2-3; TRBD2 matches at 7 bases. The sequences come from CD8+ T cells sorted from blood, collected at week 4, from a patient treated with tofacitinib. This clonotype was obtained from a human donor with alopecia areata. The CDR3 region has the DNA TGTGCCAGCAGCACCTGGGGGGGGGATGCAGATACGCAGTATTTT. Protein product: CASSTWGGDADTQYF.